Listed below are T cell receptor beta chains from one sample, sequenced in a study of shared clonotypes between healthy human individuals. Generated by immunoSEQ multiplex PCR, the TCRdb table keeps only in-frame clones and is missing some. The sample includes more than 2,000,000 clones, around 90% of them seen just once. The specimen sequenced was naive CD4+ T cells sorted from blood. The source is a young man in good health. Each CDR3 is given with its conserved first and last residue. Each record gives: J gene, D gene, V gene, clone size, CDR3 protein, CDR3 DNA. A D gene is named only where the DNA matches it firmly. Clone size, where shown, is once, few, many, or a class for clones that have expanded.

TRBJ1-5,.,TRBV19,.,CASSQGGYGNQPQHF,TGTGCCAGTAGTCAGGGTGGGTATGGCAATCAGCCCCAGCATTTT
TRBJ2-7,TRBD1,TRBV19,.,CASKGGTGQAYEQYF,TGTGCCAGTAAGGGGGGGACAGGGCAAGCCTACGAGCAGTACTTC
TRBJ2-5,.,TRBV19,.,CASSISPLETQYF,TGTGCCAGTAGTATATCCCCACTCGAGACCCAGTACTTC
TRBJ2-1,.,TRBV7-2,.,CASSNNRDNEQFF,TGTGCCAGCAGTAACAACAGGGACAATGAGCAGTTCTTC
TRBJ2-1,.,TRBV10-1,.,CASSGEGDRRLNNEQFF,TGCGCCAGCAGTGGGGAGGGAGACAGGCGCCTTAACAATGAGCAGTTCTTC
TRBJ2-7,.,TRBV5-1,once,CASHGGASGPYEQYF,TGCGCCAGCCATGGGGGTGCCAGCGGACCCTACGAGCAGTACTTC
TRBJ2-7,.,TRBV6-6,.,CASSYGPNSYEQYF,TGTGCCAGCAGTTACGGGCCTAATTCCTACGAGCAGTACTTC
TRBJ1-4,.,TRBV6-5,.,CASSPGSTNEKLFF,TGTGCCAGCAGCCCAGGTTCCACTAATGAAAAACTGTTTTTT
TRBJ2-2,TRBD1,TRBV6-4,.,CASSRQGAGELFF,TGTGCCAGCAGTCGACAGGGAGCCGGGGAGCTGTTTTTT
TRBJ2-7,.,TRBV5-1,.,CASSLDRTQEQYF,TGCGCCAGCAGCTTGGATCGGACGCAGGAGCAGTACTTC
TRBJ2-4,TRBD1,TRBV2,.,CASSGQGASGKNIQYF,TGTGCCAGCAGTGGTCAGGGGGCTTCTGGCAAAAACATTCAGTACTTC
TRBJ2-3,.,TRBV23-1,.,CASSRTRTLVGDTQYF,TGCGCCAGCAGTCGAACACGCACCTTGGTGGGAGATACGCAGTATTTT
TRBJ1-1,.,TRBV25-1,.,CASSEYRAAGGSFF,TGTGCCAGCAGTGAATATAGGGCGGCGGGTGGGTCTTTCTTT
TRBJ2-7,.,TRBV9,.,CASSARGSLDSYEQYF,TGTGCCAGCAGCGCCAGGGGCAGCTTAGACTCCTACGAGCAGTACTTC
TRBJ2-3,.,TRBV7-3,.,CASSSAGSTDTQYF,TGTGCCAGCAGCTCGGCGGGAAGCACAGATACGCAGTATTTT
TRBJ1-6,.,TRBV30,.,CAWSRANFNSPLHF,TGTGCCTGGAGTAGGGCGAACTTTAATTCACCCCTCCACTTT
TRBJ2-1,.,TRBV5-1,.,CASSLGTTSYNEQFF,TGCGCCAGCAGCTTAGGAACGACATCCTACAATGAGCAGTTCTTC
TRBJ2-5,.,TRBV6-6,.,CASSYSLPETQYF,TGTGCCAGCAGTTACTCGCTCCCAGAGACCCAGTACTTC
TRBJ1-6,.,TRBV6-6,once,CASRATGPNNSPLHF,TGTGCCAGCAGGGCGACAGGCCCTAATAATTCACCCCTCCACTTT
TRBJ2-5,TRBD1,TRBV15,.,CATSRDDRGQETQYF,TGTGCCACCAGCAGAGATGACAGGGGCCAAGAGACCCAGTACTTC
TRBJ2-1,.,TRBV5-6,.,CASSPSGLAENEQFF,TGTGCCAGCAGCCCATCCGGGTTAGCGGAGAATGAGCAGTTCTTC